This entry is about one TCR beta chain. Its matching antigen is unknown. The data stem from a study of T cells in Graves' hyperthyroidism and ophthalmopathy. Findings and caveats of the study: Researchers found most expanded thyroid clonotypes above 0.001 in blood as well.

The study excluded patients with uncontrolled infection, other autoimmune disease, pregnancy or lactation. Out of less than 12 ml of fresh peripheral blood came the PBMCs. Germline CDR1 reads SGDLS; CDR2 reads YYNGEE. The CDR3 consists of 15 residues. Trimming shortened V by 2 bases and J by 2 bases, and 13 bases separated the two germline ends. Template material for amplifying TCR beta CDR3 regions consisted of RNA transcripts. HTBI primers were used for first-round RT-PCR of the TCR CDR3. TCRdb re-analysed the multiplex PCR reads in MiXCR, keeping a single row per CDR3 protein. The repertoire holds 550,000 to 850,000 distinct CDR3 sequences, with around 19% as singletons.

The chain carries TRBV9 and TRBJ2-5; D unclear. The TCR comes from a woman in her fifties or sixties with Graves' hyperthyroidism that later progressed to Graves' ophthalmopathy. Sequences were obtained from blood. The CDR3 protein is CASSVNEGQQETQYF. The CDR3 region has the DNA TGTGCCAGCAGCGTTAATGAAGGCCAACAAGAGACCCAGTACTTC.